What follows are 31 T cell receptor beta chains derived from one specimen sequenced in a study of T cells in localized non-small cell lung cancer. Measured with immunoSEQ multiplex PCR; TCRdb has only the in-frame clones, and not every one. This repertoire shows 52,000 or so clones, 80% to 90% found once; its top ten account for 15% to 20%. The source was peripheral blood, collected before any cancer treatment. These receptors originate from a male donor aged 60 or over with stage III squamous cell lung carcinoma.

This chain links TRBV30 with TRBJ2-1; D gene uncertain. Germline lookup yields CDR1 GTSNPN and CDR2 SVGIG (reference sequence). This CDR3 comprises 13 residues. V was cut by 0 bases and J by 8 bases, with 11 bases left in between. For the CDR3, the DNA is TGTGCCTGGAGTGTAACCGCGGCGGATGAGCAGTTCTTC. It codes for CAWSVTAADEQFF.

CDR3 sequence reads: CASSLGGGGNQPQHF. The CDR3 nucleotides read TGTGCCAGCAGCTTAGGGGGCGGAGGCAATCAGCCCCAGCATTTT. This chain links TRBV7-2 with TRBJ1-5, with D possibly being TRBD1 (5 bases). The V end lost 1 base, the J end lost 2 bases, and 9 bases lay between the germline ends. The CDR3 runs 15 residues. The V gene's germline CDR1 is SGHTA and CDR2 FQGNSA.

V is TRBV5-6 and J is TRBJ2-1, with 14 bases matching TRBD2. V lost 4 bases and J lost 5; bases outside the gene matches: 5. Per the germline V gene, CDR1 is SGHDT and CDR2 is YYEEEE. CDR3 size: 16 residues. The CDR3 is CASSPGLAGDHNEQFF. CDR3 bases: TGTGCCAGCAGCCCGGGACTAGCGGGGGATCACAATGAGCAGTTCTTC.

CDR3 region: CASSSHGVAGNTIYF. The CDR3 nucleotides read TGTGCCAGCAGTTCCCACGGGGTAGCTGGAAACACCATATATTTT. The chain recombines TRBV28 with TRBJ1-3; unclear D gene. This CDR3 is 15 amino acids long. V lost 4 bases to trimming and J lost 2 bases, with 12 bases between them. Germline CDR1 reads MDHEN; CDR2 reads SYDVKM.

J is TRBJ1-2 and V is TRBV29-1; the match to TRBD1 covers 12 bases. The CDR3 spans 13 residues. Germline V gene data show CDR1 as SQVTM and CDR2 as ANQGSEA. With 7 bases clipped from V and 8 bases from J, the junction kept 8 bases outside the gene matches. The CDR3 sequence: CSAPGQGAQGYTF. The CDR3 coding sequence is TGCAGCGCCCCGGGACAGGGGGCGCAAGGCTACACCTTC.

V usage is TRBV7-3 and J usage is TRBJ2-2, with D uncertain. The CDR3 is 15 residues long. Germline CDR1 reads SGHTA; CDR2 reads FQGTGA. V gave up 6 bases and J gave up 6 bases, with 17 bases separating them. This CDR3 is CASRLTGPGPGELFF. Here the CDR3 DNA reads TGTGCCAGCAGGCTGACCGGGCCCGGGCCCGGGGAGCTGTTTTTT.

This chain joins TRBV19 and TRBJ2-5; D is possibly TRBD2 (6 bases). The V end was cut by 7 bases, the J end by 2 bases, with 20 bases between. From germline, CDR1 is LNHDA and CDR2 SQIVND (reference sequence). The CDR3 sequence is 16 residues long. Here the CDR3 DNA reads TGTGCCAGTACCGAGGGAATCTGGGGGACTCAAGAGACCCAGTACTTC. Translating gives CASTEGIWGTQETQYF. The whole variable domain, remainder taken from reference TRBV19 and TRBJ2-5, is DGGITQSPKYLFRKEGQNVTLSCEQNLNHDAMYWYRQDPGQGLRLIYYSQIVNDFQKGDIAEGYSVSREKKESFPLTVTSAQKNPTAFYLCASTEGIWGTQETQYFGPGTRLLVL.

The rearrangement joins TRBV18 to TRBJ2-3, with TRBD2 matching over 9 bases. Per germline, CDR1 KGHSH and CDR2 LQKENI. Losses at the gene ends were 3 bases for V and 4 bases for J; bases not matched to a gene: 5. The CDR3 covers 15 residues. The CDR3 reads CASSPSGTSSDTQYF. The CDR3, as DNA: TGTGCCAGCTCACCGTCCGGGACTAGCTCAGATACGCAGTATTTT.

The chain uses TRBV27 and TRBJ1-1, with D possibly TRBD1 on 6 matching bases. Trimming removed 10 bases at V and 4 bases at J, with 19 bases between. The CDR3 is 14 residues long. Germline CDR1 reads MNHEY; CDR2 reads SMNVEV (reference sequence). CDR3 DNA sequence: TGTGCCACCCATCAGGACAGACGGGGCACTGAAGCTTTCTTT. Amino acid sequence: CATHQDRRGTEAFF.

The chain uses TRBV7-2 and TRBJ2-1; the match to TRBD2 covers 7 bases. V lost 2 bases to trimming and J lost 5 bases; unmatched junction nucleotides: 12. The CDR3 sequence is 17 residues long. CDR1 and CDR2 (germline): SGHTA, FQGNSA. CDR3 nucleotide sequence: TGTGCCAGCAGCTTAACGGGTTTAGCGGGTCAAAACAATGAGCAGTTCTTC. As protein: CASSLTGLAGQNNEQFF.

V and J are TRBV9 and TRBJ2-7; 9 positions agree with TRBD1. Trimming cost V 4 bases and J 4 bases; bases outside gene matches: 12. The CDR3 totals 16 residues. In germline, CDR1 is SGDLS, CDR2 YYNGEE. CDR3 loop: CASSPRLGQGRYEQYF. The CDR3 DNA follows: TGTGCCAGCAGCCCTAGGTTAGGACAGGGGAGATACGAGCAGTACTTC.

The V gene is TRBV6-5, the J gene TRBJ1-1, with no clear D. The V and J ends lost 0 bases and 1 base respectively, with 3 bases between them. Per the germline V gene, CDR1 is MNHEY and CDR2 is SVGAGI. The CDR3 sequence is 13 residues long. DNA for the CDR3: TGTGCCAGCAGTTACTCGGCGAACACTGAAGCTTTCTTT. It translates to CASSYSANTEAFF.

The CDR3 DNA is TGTGCCAGCAGCACCCGACAGGACAGCGAAAAACTGTTTTTT. Its protein product is CASSTRQDSEKLFF. V and J are TRBV9 and TRBJ1-4; D may be TRBD1 (6 bases). The CDR3 is 14 amino acids. Deletions cut 4 bases from V and 8 bases from J, with 15 bases between. CDR1 and CDR2 from the germline V gene are SGDLS and YYNGEE.

This sequence joins TRBV7-6 and TRBJ2-2, with no clear D. V was clipped by 5 bases and J by 6 bases, with 13 bases between them. The germline CDR1 and CDR2 sequences are SGHVS and FNYEAQ. The CDR3 runs 14 residues. CDR3 residues: CASSPSSNPGELFF. DNA of the CDR3: TGTGCCAGCAGCCCATCAAGTAACCCCGGGGAGCTGTTTTTT. The full variable domain, with the rest looked up from reference TRBV7-6 and TRBJ2-2, is GAGVSQSPRYKVTKRGQDVALRCDPISGHVSLYWYRQALGQGPEFLTYFNYEAQQDKSGLPNDRFSAERPEGSISTLTIQRTEQRDSAMYRCASSPSSNPGELFFGEGSRLTVL.

CDR3 in DNA: TGCGCCAGCGGGACTGGAGGGGGGTCTGTGGTCGAGCAGTACTTC. Amino acids: CASGTGGGSVVEQYF. This chain links TRBV10-2 with TRBJ2-7; D possibly uses TRBD1 or TRBD2 (6 bases each). The germline gives CDR1 WSHSY, CDR2 SAAADI. This CDR3 has 15 residues. Deletions cut 8 bases from V and 6 bases from J, with 23 bases between.

V is TRBV7-6 and J is TRBJ2-5; possibly TRBD1 or TRBD2 for D (5 bases each). This CDR3 has 13 residues. Trimming cost V 4 bases and J 5 bases, with 11 bases left between them. CDR1 and CDR2 from the germline V gene are SGHVS and FNYEAQ. The CDR3 sequence: CASSSGTSETQYF. The CDR3 DNA sequence: TGTGCCAGCAGCTCCGGGACGTCGGAGACCCAGTACTTC.

The CDR3 region has the DNA TGTGCCAGCAGCTTAGGTCCCTCGGGACAGGGTAGAGGCACAGATACGCAGTATTTT. Translation gives CASSLGPSGQGRGTDTQYF. V and J are TRBV7-9 and TRBJ2-3; 9 bases map to TRBD1. Germline trimming cut 1 base from V and 1 base from J; bases unmatched to any gene: 12. Germline lookup yields CDR1 SEHNR and CDR2 FQNEAQ (reference sequence). This CDR3 is built from 19 residues.

This clone was observed once. The V gene is TRBV7-2, the J gene TRBJ1-1; a weak D match, TRBD1 (5 bases). CDR1 and CDR2 (germline): SGHTA, FQGNSA. The V end lost 4 bases, the J end lost 1 base, and 7 bases lay between the germline ends. The CDR3 has 13 residues. DNA for the CDR3: TGTGCCAGCAGCTACGACAGGAACACTGAAGCTTTCTTT. Encoded protein: CASSYDRNTEAFF.

This chain connects TRBV14 to TRBJ2-2; 8 bases are a match to TRBD2. Unmatched junction bases numbered 8, after V lost 4 bases and J lost 7 bases. CDR1 and CDR2 from the germline V gene are SGHDN and FVKESK. The CDR3 runs to 15 residues. CDR3 bases: TGTGCCAGCAGCCTACTTAGCGGGGCGATCGGGGAGCTGTTTTTT. It specifies CASSLLSGAIGELFF.

This chain links TRBV6-6 with TRBJ1-5, with D unresolved. The germline gives CDR1 MNHNY, CDR2 SVGAGI (reference sequence). Trimming shortened V by 7 bases and J by 2 bases, and 9 bases separated the two germline ends. The CDR3 consists of 13 residues. The CDR3 sequence: CASNQYGNQPQHF. The CDR3 DNA follows: TGTGCCAGCAACCAGTACGGCAATCAGCCCCAGCATTTT.

The chain combines TRBV19 with TRBJ1-2; 10 bases fit TRBD1. Germline-derived CDR1 and CDR2 are LNHDA and SQIVND (reference sequence). The CDR3 spans 16 residues. Trimming removed 6 bases from V and 2 bases from J; junction bases left unmatched: 9. Here the CDR3 reads CASRPFDRGRNYGYTF. In nucleotides, the CDR3 is TGTGCCAGTAGACCCTTTGACAGGGGGCGAAACTATGGCTACACCTTC.

The rearrangement joins TRBV7-9 to TRBJ2-3; no clear D. V was trimmed by 5 bases and J by 6 bases, leaving 9 bases between them. The CDR3 covers 12 residues. Germline lookup yields CDR1 SEHNR and CDR2 FQNEAQ (reference sequence). In DNA, the CDR3 is TGTGCCAGCAGCCGGGTCGTGGATACGCAGTATTTT. Encoded protein: CASSRVVDTQYF.

The V call is TRBV29-1, the J call TRBJ2-7; D unclear. Trimming cost V 4 bases and J 3 bases, with 7 bases left between them. Germline V gene sequence: CDR1 SQVTM, CDR2 ANQGSEA. This CDR3 spans 11 amino acids. The chain's CDR3 is CSVASLYEQYF. The CDR3 DNA reads TGCAGCGTTGCCAGCCTCTACGAGCAGTACTTC.

The chain combines TRBV27 with TRBJ2-3, with D possibly matching TRBD2 (5 bases). Per the germline V gene, CDR1 is MNHEY and CDR2 is SMNVEV (reference sequence). The V end lost 5 bases, the J end lost 4 bases, and 16 bases lay between the germline ends. The CDR3 has 15 residues. This chain's CDR3 is CASSNTGWRSDTQYF. The CDR3 DNA reads TGTGCCAGCAGTAACACGGGGTGGAGGTCAGATACGCAGTATTTT.

This chain connects TRBV7-8 to TRBJ1-5; D is unresolved. The CDR3 is 13 amino acids. CDR1 SGHVS and CDR2 FQNEAQ come from the germline V gene. V gave up 8 bases and J gave up 4 bases, with 12 bases separating them. Here the CDR3 reads CASDGSGNQPQHF. In DNA, the CDR3 is TGTGCCAGCGACGGGTCCGGAAATCAGCCCCAGCATTTT.

The chain couples TRBV15 to TRBJ1-5; D unresolved. This CDR3 contains 12 residues. Trimming removed 1 base from V and 7 bases from J, with 5 bases in between. Germline CDR1 reads LNHNV; CDR2 reads YYDKDF (reference sequence). The CDR3 sequence is CATSRGQQPQHF. The CDR3 DNA follows: TGTGCCACCAGCAGAGGTCAGCAGCCCCAGCATTTT.

V and J are TRBV7-8 and TRBJ2-5, with a tentative D call TRBD2 (5 bases). The CDR3 sequence is 15 residues long. CDR1 is SGHVS and CDR2 is FQNEAQ in the germline V gene. V was pared by 1 base and J by 0 bases, with 9 bases between. CDR3 amino acids: CASSLESGYQETQYF. CDR3 sequence (DNA): TGTGCCAGCAGCTTAGAGTCGGGGTACCAAGAGACCCAGTACTTC.

V gene TRBV6-1 combines with J gene TRBJ1-1; D ambiguous. Deletions cut 2 bases from V and 7 bases from J, with 23 bases between. The CDR3 has 17 residues. Germline V lookup: CDR1 MNHNS, CDR2 SASEGT. CDR3 bases: TGTGCCAGCAGTGAAAGAAACGCCTTCAACGGACCCCTTGAAGCTTTCTTT. Encoded protein: CASSERNAFNGPLEAFF.

The V gene is TRBV7-2, the J gene TRBJ1-1; D remains unclear. Germline CDR1 SGHTA, CDR2 FQGNSA. This CDR3 is 14 amino acids long. The V end was cut by 3 bases, the J end by 1 base, with 9 bases between. The CDR3 coding sequence is TGTGCCAGCAGCTTGGGCGCACGGAACACTGAAGCTTTCTTT. Residues: CASSLGARNTEAFF.

V and J are TRBV30 and TRBJ2-1; 7 bases match TRBD1. Germline CDR1 reads GTSNPN; CDR2 reads SVGIG (reference sequence). With 4 bases clipped from V and 8 bases from J, the junction kept 8 bases outside the gene matches. This CDR3 has 13 residues. The CDR3 nucleotides are TGTGCCTGGACGCGACAGGGAGTTGATGAGCAGTTCTTC. This codes for CAWTRQGVDEQFF.

This chain links TRBV9 with TRBJ2-3; D possibly corresponds to TRBD2 (6 bases). Germline loops: CDR1 SGDLS, CDR2 YYNGEE. The CDR3 covers 14 residues. The V gene lost 5 bases and the J gene lost 0 bases, with 10 bases spanning the gap. The CDR3 DNA reads TGTGCCAGCAGTGCTGGGACTAGCACAGATACGCAGTATTTT. Its translation is CASSAGTSTDTQYF.